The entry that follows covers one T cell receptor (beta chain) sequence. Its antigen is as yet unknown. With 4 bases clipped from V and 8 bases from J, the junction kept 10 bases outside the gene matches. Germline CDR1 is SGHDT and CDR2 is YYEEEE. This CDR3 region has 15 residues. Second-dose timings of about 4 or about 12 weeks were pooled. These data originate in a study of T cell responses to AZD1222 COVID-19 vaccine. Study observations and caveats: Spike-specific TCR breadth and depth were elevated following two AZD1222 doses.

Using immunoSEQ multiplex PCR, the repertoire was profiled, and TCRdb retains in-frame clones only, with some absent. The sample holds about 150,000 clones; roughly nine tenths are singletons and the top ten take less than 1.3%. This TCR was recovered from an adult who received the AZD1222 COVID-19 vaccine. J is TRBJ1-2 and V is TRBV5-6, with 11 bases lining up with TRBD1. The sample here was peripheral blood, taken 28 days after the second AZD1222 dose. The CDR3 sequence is CASSVDRGRPKGYTF. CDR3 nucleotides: TGTGCCAGCAGCGTGGACAGGGGGCGGCCAAAGGGCTACACCTTC.